One sample yielded the 13 T cell receptor beta chains listed below, sequenced in a study of OX40 agonist ivuxolimab in advanced cancers. Measured with immunoSEQ multiplex PCR; TCRdb has only the in-frame clones, and not every one. The repertoire holds tens of thousands of clones, with 75% to 85% as singletons. Source: CD4+ or CD8+ T cells sorted from blood, taken in a trial of the OX40 agonist ivuxolimab. The receptors shown here come from an adult with an advanced solid tumor such as melanoma, head and neck, liver or kidney cancer.

The V gene is TRBV19, the J gene TRBJ1-4; 7 positions match TRBD1. Germline loops: CDR1 LNHDA, CDR2 SQIVND (reference sequence). Germline trimming cut 9 bases from V and 8 bases from J; bases unmatched to any gene: 12. The CDR3 has 14 amino acids. CDR3 residues: CASHRQGSREKLFF. DNA of the CDR3: TGTGCCAGCCACAGACAGGGCTCACGGGAAAAACTGTTTTTT.

A single count supports this clone. The chain joins TRBV30 to TRBJ1-5, with D tentatively TRBD1 (5 bases). With 4 bases removed from V and 0 bases from J, the gap between germline ends came to 7 bases. Germline loops: CDR1 GTSNPN, CDR2 SVGIG (reference sequence). CDR3 length: 13 amino acids. CDR3 coding DNA: TGTGCCTGGACGGACAATAGCAATCAGCCCCAGCATTTT. It codes for CAWTDNSNQPQHF.

The V and J genes are TRBV11-2 and TRBJ2-3; TRBD2 matches 8 bases. The CDR3 is 17 amino acids. Germline CDR1 and CDR2: SGHAT and FQNNGV. Unmatched junction bases numbered 15, after V lost 6 bases and J lost 4 bases. In DNA, the CDR3 is TGTGCCAGCAGGAGGGATATAGCGGGGTCGGGGGCAGATACGCAGTATTTT. Translation gives CASRRDIAGSGADTQYF.

Only a few counts were recorded for this clone. The J gene is TRBJ2-1, the V gene TRBV2, with D possibly matching TRBD1 (7 bases). CDR1 SNHLY and CDR2 FYNNEI come from the germline V gene. The CDR3 runs 14 residues. The V and J ends lost 9 bases and 9 bases respectively, with 21 bases between them. In DNA, the CDR3 is TGTGCCAGTGGGGCGGGACAGACTAGAAGTGAGCAGTTCTTC. It is translated as CASGAGQTRSEQFF.

This chain links TRBV5-1 with TRBJ1-1; TRBD1 aligns across 9 bases. The V and J ends lost 4 bases and 4 bases, in that order; junction bases with no gene match: 5. Germline V gene lookup returns CDR1 SGHRS and CDR2 YFSETQ. The CDR3 has 14 residues. CDR3 protein: CASSIRQGGTEAFF. CDR3 in DNA: TGCGCCAGCAGCATTCGACAGGGGGGCACTGAAGCTTTCTTT.

This clone was seen a few times. V is TRBV10-1 and J is TRBJ2-1; TRBD2 matches at 7 bases. Losses at the gene ends were 4 bases for V and 8 bases for J; bases not matched to a gene: 14. The CDR3 is 16 residues long. Looked up from germline, CDR1 is WNHNN and CDR2 is SYGVQD (reference sequence). CDR3 bases: TGCGCCAGCAGTGGCCCATTGGGGGACTATAGGTATGAGCAGTTCTTC. Its translation: CASSGPLGDYRYEQFF.

The V call is TRBV5-4, the J call TRBJ1-2; 8 bases are shared with TRBD1. V trimming: 2 bases; J trimming: 8 bases; junction bases outside the gene matches: 8. From germline, CDR1 is SGHNT and CDR2 YYREEE (reference sequence). The CDR3 has 14 residues. The CDR3 loop reads CASSLNQGAGGYTF. CDR3 nucleotides: TGTGCCAGCAGCTTAAACCAGGGGGCGGGCGGCTACACCTTC.

The V gene is TRBV18, the J gene TRBJ1-2; D not resolved. V was shortened by 6 bases and J by 4 bases, with 15 bases between the two germline ends. The germline gives CDR1 KGHSH, CDR2 LQKENI. The CDR3 is made up of 14 amino acids. The CDR3: CASSLDERVYGYTF. Written as DNA, the CDR3 is TGTGCCAGCTCGCTCGATGAGAGGGTCTATGGCTACACCTTC.

The chain has TRBV11-2 and TRBJ2-5, with 8 bases fitting TRBD2. CDR1 and CDR2 (germline): SGHAT, FQNNGV. The trim removed 5 bases at V and 1 base at J, leaving 6 bases unmatched. The CDR3 is 15 residues long. In DNA form, the CDR3 reads TGTGCCAGCAGCCCGAGCGGGGGACTCCAAGAGACCCAGTACTTC. Translated, it gives CASSPSGGLQETQYF.

The rearrangement joins TRBV5-1 to TRBJ2-5; 7 bases are a match to TRBD2. This CDR3 is 16 amino acids long. Trimming at V came to 4 bases and at J to 1 base, leaving 10 bases not matched to a gene. CDR1 is SGHRS, CDR2 YFSETQ, per germline. This CDR3 reads CASSLDGGITQETQYF. The CDR3 DNA reads as TGCGCCAGCAGCCTGGACGGGGGGATAACCCAAGAGACCCAGTACTTC.

The chain has TRBV2 and TRBJ1-6; TRBD1 might be the D (6 bases). The length of the CDR3 is 16 residues. CDR1 and CDR2 from the germline V gene are SNHLY and FYNNEI. V lost 6 bases, J lost 4 bases, and 16 bases lay in between. CDR3 DNA: TGTGCCAGCAGCCCGGGCCAGGGGATTTATAATTCACCCCTCCACTTT. It specifies CASSPGQGIYNSPLHF.

The rearrangement links TRBV4-1 to TRBJ2-3, with 8 bases lining up with TRBD2. After removal of 4 bases from V and 4 bases from J, the junction contained 7 bases not matched to a gene. The CDR3 is 15 amino acids. Per the germline V gene, CDR1 is MGHRA and CDR2 is YSYEKL. The CDR3 DNA sequence: TGCGCCAGCAGCCGATTAGCGGGGTTTTCAGATACGCAGTATTTT. This encodes CASSRLAGFSDTQYF.

The chain links TRBV6-1 to TRBJ2-7; TRBD1 might be the D (6 bases). Between the trimmed V and J ends, which lost 8 bases and 4 bases, there was a span of 12 bases. This CDR3 comprises 12 residues. Germline CDR1 is MNHNS and CDR2 is SASEGT. The CDR3 nucleotides are TGTGCCAGCCGGGACAACACTTACGAGCAGTACTTC. Residues: CASRDNTYEQYF.